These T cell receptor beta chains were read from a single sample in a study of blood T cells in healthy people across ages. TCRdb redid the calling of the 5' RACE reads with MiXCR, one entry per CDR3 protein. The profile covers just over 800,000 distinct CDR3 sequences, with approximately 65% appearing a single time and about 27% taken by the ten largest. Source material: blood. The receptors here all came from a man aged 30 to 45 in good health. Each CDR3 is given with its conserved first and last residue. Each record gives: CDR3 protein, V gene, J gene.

CDR3aa: CASSRGSANYGYTF
v_gene: TRBV12-3/TRBV12-4
j_gene: TRBJ1-2

CDR3aa: CASSKGQGLSEQYF
v_gene: TRBV7-9
j_gene: NA

CDR3aa: CASTAGGRETQYF
v_gene: TRBV6-1
j_gene: TRBJ2-5

CDR3aa: CASSQGQPGPYYEQFF
v_gene: TRBV14
j_gene: TRBJ2-1

CDR3aa: CASSARVTGRETQYF
v_gene: TRBV9
j_gene: TRBJ2-5

CDR3aa: CSAAAVRGGQDTQYF
v_gene: TRBV20-1
j_gene: TRBJ2-3

CDR3aa: CASSLGRSASYEQYF
v_gene: TRBV12-3/TRBV12-4
j_gene: TRBJ2-7

CDR3aa: CSVETKVYEQYF
v_gene: TRBV29-1
j_gene: TRBJ2-7

CDR3aa: CASSQDGVQVTDTQYF
v_gene: TRBV4-2
j_gene: TRBJ2-3

CDR3aa: CASSQGYDYEQYF
v_gene: TRBV4-3
j_gene: TRBJ2-7

CDR3aa: CASRRQTSRKETQYF
v_gene: TRBV3-1
j_gene: TRBJ2-5

CDR3aa: CSVESDHTDTQYF
v_gene: TRBV29-1
j_gene: TRBJ2-3

CDR3aa: CSARDRPGNSPLHF
v_gene: TRBV20-1
j_gene: TRBJ1-6

CDR3aa: CASSSYTAYNSPLHF
v_gene: TRBV13
j_gene: TRBJ1-6

CDR3aa: CASSYSSQGHSYEQYF
v_gene: TRBV6-2/TRBV6-3
j_gene: TRBJ2-7

CDR3aa: CASSPGGLNYGYTF
v_gene: TRBV5-1
j_gene: TRBJ1-2

CDR3aa: CATSRVGPETQYF
v_gene: TRBV15
j_gene: TRBJ2-5

CDR3aa: CSVEVREAPYEQYF
v_gene: TRBV29-1
j_gene: TRBJ2-7

CDR3aa: CASSDRDRERTEAFF
v_gene: TRBV14
j_gene: TRBJ1-1

CDR3aa: CASSTRDGTYEQYF
v_gene: TRBV7-6
j_gene: TRBJ2-7

CDR3aa: CASSYSAHTQETQYF
v_gene: TRBV7-2
j_gene: TRBJ2-5

CDR3aa: CSAIRGAVDEQFF
v_gene: TRBV20-1
j_gene: TRBJ2-1

CDR3aa: CASITPGRQCYPYF
v_gene: TRBV6-2/TRBV6-3
j_gene: TRBJ2-5

CDR3aa: CASKSRVSVRLSYNEQFF
v_gene: TRBV16
j_gene: TRBJ2-1

CDR3aa: CASSESRGFMNTEAFF
v_gene: TRBV2
j_gene: TRBJ1-1

CDR3aa: CSARALDRGPSYNEQFF
v_gene: TRBV20-1
j_gene: TRBJ2-1

CDR3aa: CASSVAVNYGYTF
v_gene: TRBV9
j_gene: TRBJ1-2

CDR3aa: CASSVGLGYTF
v_gene: TRBV12-3/TRBV12-4
j_gene: TRBJ1-2

CDR3aa: CASTSGPYNEQFF
v_gene: TRBV6-2/TRBV6-3
j_gene: TRBJ2-1

CDR3aa: CASSLLRGDQETQYF
v_gene: TRBV5-5
j_gene: TRBJ2-5

CDR3aa: CASSLLGTSGGNEQFF
v_gene: TRBV3-1
j_gene: TRBJ2-1